The present T cell receptor beta chain was sequenced within a study of blood T cell repertoires in COVID-19 (dated by TCRdb to 2018 to 2020). Some background on the complete study: The collaborator samples originated in the United States, Italy and Spain and spanned the acute and convalescent phases of COVID-19. The material from the prospective study consisted of cDNA or gDNA derived from T cells, B-cell-depleted T cells, or PBMCs. Deeply sampled blood TCRbeta repertoires from subjects exposed to, actively infected with, or recovered from COVID-19 were included in the dataset. The repertoires were released in a freely available public database meant as a resource for research on the immune response to SARS-CoV-2. Samples came from the ongoing ImmuneRACE study (first 160 participants) plus 1,254 subjects from 6 global collaborators. Nearly every sample came with metadata listing a de-identified subject ID, COVID-19 status, age in years and sex. Where available, HLA class I and class II types were obtained from metadata supplied by the sample provider rather than from assay-based typing. Overall results and qualifications from the work: The amount of clinical and demographic metadata varied by source and participant and was provided uncurated.

Its CDR3 holds 15 amino acids, cysteine through phenylalanine. The DNA shown is the 45-base CDR3, in frame from base 1. In the germline V gene, CDR1 corresponds to SGHDT and CDR2 to YYEEEE. V is pruned by 7 bases and J by 3 bases, leaving 10 bases of the junction without a gene match. TCRbeta CDR3 regions were amplified from genomic DNA by means of the immunoSEQ Assay, a bias-controlled multiplex PCR. In the authors' own workflow: The number of nucleated cells in each sample was estimated from the amplification of reference gene primers within the assay. To quantify the absolute abundance of each unique TCRbeta CDR3 rearrangement, sequence reads were collapsed and filtered. For each sample, productive Simpson clonality was calculated as the square root of Simpson's diversity index across productive rearrangements. TCRdb provides this immuneACCESS table in a form limited to in-frame rearrangements. Some clones are lacking; in checked studies, under half of them reflect an unresolved V gene, and why the rest are absent is not known. The DNA gave D and trimming, while V, J and clone size come from that table. The sample table records 270,000 or so clones; around four fifths of these occur just once. Of the sample, 8% to 9.5% is held by the ten largest clones.

A second Seattle source provided samples from volunteer blood donors who had recovered from COVID-19. Whole blood was collected in K2EDTA tubes by collaborating institutions according to the institutions' own protocols. Collaborator samples were shipped for TCRbeta analysis as frozen whole blood, isolated PBMCs, or DNA extracted from either sample type. Turning to this clone: The antigen this receptor binds is unknown. Per-nucleotide qualities are absent, and no much larger clonotype sits a single base away.

The V gene is TRBV5-6 and the J gene is TRBJ2-3; TRBD2 agrees with 8 junctional bases. This clonotype originated in a woman in her forties or fifties who had recovered from COVID-19. Sample: peripheral blood. The DNA sequence is TGTGCCAGCTCTGTGGGGCTAGCGGGTACAGATACGCAGTATTTT. Its protein is CASSVGLAGTDTQYF.